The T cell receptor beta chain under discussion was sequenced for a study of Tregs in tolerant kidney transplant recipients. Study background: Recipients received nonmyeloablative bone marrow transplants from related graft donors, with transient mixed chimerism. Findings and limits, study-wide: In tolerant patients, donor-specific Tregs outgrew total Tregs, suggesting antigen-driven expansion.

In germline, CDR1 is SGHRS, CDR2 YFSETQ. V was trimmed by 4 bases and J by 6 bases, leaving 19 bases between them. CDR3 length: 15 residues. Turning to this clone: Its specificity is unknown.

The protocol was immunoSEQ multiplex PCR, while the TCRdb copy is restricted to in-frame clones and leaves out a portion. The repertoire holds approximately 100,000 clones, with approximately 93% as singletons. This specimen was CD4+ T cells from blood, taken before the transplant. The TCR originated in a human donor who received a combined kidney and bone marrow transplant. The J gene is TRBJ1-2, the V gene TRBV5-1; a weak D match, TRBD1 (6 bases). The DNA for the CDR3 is TGCGCCAGCAGCATGGGAGGGGGTCAAGCGGATGGCTACACCTTC. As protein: CASSMGGGQADGYTF.